These 5 T cell receptor beta chains were all obtained from the same sample, sequenced in a study of blood T cell repertoires in COVID-19. The data were produced by immunoSEQ multiplex PCR, yet TCRdb's version contains in-frame clones alone and is incomplete. The table includes tens of thousands of clones, 82% detected once. The sequencing input was peripheral blood. These receptors were obtained from a man between 40 and 49 years old with acute or convalescent COVID-19.

The rearrangement joins TRBV3-1 (or the pseudogene TRBV3-2) to TRBJ2-1, with 8 bases that match TRBD1. V lost 4 bases, J lost 7 bases, and 9 bases stayed unmatched. The CDR3 runs 15 residues. CDR1 LGHDT and CDR2 YNNKEL come from the germline V gene (reference sequence). CDR3 nucleotide sequence: TGTGCCAGCAGCCTCCGGACAGGGCGGAGGAATGAGCAGTTCTTC. Translation gives CASSLRTGRRNEQFF.

The rearrangement links TRBV7-2 to TRBJ1-6; 9 positions agree with TRBD1. Germline lookup yields CDR1 SGHTA and CDR2 FQGNSA. J was trimmed by 10 bases and V by 5 bases; bases with no gene match: 9. The CDR3 is 15 residues long. The CDR3 DNA reads as TGTGCCAGCAGCCTCACACAGGGGGCGGGATCACCCCTCCACTTT. Its protein is CASSLTQGAGSPLHF.

This sequence joins TRBV28 and TRBJ2-7, with D tentatively TRBD2 (5 bases). Trimming took 4 bases from V and 6 from J, leaving 19 bases between them. The germline V gene encodes CDR1 MDHEN and CDR2 SYDVKM. The CDR3 is 15 amino acids. The CDR3 is CASSYGTRWAIEQYF. In nucleotides, the CDR3 is TGTGCCAGCAGTTACGGTACTAGATGGGCTATCGAGCAGTACTTC.

The chain recombines TRBV27 with TRBJ2-3; TRBD1 matches at 8 bases. With V trimmed by 5 bases and J by 3 bases, 10 bases remained unmatched. The CDR3 contains 16 residues. CDR1 and CDR2 from the germline V gene are MNHEY and SMNVEV (reference sequence). The CDR3 DNA sequence: TGTGCCAGCAGTCCGCTACAAACAGGGGGAACAGATACGCAGTATTTT. It codes for CASSPLQTGGTDTQYF.

V usage is TRBV10-1 and J usage is TRBJ2-2; a possible D gene is TRBD1 (6 bases). The CDR3 loop spans 14 amino acids. V lost 5 bases and J 4 bases, leaving 11 bases between the germline ends. Germline V gene data show CDR1 as WNHNN and CDR2 as SYGVQD (reference sequence). CDR3 in DNA: TGCGCCAGCAGTAAAAGCAGGGGCACCGGGGAGCTGTTTTTT. As protein: CASSKSRGTGELFF.